This TCR beta chain was documented in a study of blood T cell repertoires in COVID-19. The overall study: The origin of the acute and convalescent COVID-19 samples was the United States, Italy and Spain. PBMCs, B-cell-depleted T cells, or T cells were the source of the cDNA or gDNA that made up the material.

Assay: immunoSEQ multiplex PCR; the TCRdb copy retains only in-frame clones and omits some. Seen here are about 78,000 clones, roughly 91% observed once, and the top ten hold under 1.1%. The CDR3 consists of 12 residues. V gave up 7 bases and J gave up 3 bases; unmatched junction bases: 2. Per the germline V gene, CDR1 is MGHDK and CDR2 is SYGVNS. The chain carries TRBV25-1 and TRBJ2-7; 8 positions agree with TRBD1. This clonotype originated in a woman between 45 and 65 years old in a cohort sampled during active COVID-19. Sequencing was carried out using peripheral blood. The CDR3 DNA reads as TGTGCCAGCACAGGGGGCCTCTACGAGCAGTACTTC. Translation gives CASTGGLYEQYF.